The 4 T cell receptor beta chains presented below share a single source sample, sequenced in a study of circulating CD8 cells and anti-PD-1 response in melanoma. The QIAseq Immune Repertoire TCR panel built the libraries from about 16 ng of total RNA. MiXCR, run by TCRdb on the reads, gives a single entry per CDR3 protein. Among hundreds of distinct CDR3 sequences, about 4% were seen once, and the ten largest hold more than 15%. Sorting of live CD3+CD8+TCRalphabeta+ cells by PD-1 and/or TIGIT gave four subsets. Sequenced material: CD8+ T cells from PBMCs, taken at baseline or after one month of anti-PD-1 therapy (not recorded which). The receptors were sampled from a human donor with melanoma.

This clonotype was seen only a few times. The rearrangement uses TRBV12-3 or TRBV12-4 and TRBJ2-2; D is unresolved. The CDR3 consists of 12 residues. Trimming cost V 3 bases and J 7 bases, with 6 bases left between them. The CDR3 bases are TGTGCCAGCAGTTTTCGTGTCGGGGAGCTGTTTTTT. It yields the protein CASSFRVGELFF.

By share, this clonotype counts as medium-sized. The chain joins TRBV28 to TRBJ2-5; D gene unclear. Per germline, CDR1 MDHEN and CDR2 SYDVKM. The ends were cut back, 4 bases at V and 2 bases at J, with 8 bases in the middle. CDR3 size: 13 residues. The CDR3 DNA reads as TGTGCCAGCAGTTCCCCGGAACAAGAGACCCAGTACTTC. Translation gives CASSSPEQETQYF.

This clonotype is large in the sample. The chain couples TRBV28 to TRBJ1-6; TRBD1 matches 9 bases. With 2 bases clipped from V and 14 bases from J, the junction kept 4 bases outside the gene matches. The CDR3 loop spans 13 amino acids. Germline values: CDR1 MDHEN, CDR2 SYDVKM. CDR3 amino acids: CASSLTGGESLHF. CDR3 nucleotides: TGTGCCAGCAGTTTAACAGGGGGCGAGTCCCTCCACTTT.

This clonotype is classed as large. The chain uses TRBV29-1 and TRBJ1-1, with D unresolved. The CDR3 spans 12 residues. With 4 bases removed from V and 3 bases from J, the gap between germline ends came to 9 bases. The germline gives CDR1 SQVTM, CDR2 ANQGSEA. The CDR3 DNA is TGCAGCGTTGTCTGGGAGGACACTGAAGCTTTCTTT. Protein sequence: CSVVWEDTEAFF.